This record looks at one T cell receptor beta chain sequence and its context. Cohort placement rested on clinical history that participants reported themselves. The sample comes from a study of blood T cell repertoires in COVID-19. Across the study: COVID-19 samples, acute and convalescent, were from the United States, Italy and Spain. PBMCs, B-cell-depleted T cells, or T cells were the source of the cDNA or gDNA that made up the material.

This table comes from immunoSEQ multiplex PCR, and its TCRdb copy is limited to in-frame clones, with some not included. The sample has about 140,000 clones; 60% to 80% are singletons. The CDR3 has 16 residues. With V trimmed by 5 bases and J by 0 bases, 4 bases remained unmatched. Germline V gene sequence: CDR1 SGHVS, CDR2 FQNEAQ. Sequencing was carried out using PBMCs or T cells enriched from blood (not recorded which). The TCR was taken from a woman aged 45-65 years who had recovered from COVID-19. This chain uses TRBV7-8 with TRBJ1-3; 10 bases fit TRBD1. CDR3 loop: CASSPGQGLSGNTIYF. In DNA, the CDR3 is TGTGCCAGCAGCCCGGGACAGGGGCTCTCTGGAAACACCATATATTTT.